Each of the 27 T cell receptor beta chains below was sequenced from the same sample in a study of shared clonotypes between healthy human individuals. TCRdb's table, derived via immunoSEQ multiplex PCR, lists solely in-frame clones and lacks some. The sample has roughly 2.6 million clones, roughly nine tenths seen once. The source material was naive CD4+ T cells sorted from blood. As for subset: CD45RA+ positively selected. The receptors were gathered from a man younger than 30 in good health.

This rearrangement joins TRBV25-1 to TRBJ2-1; D is undetermined. The CDR3 loop spans 15 amino acids. Germline CDR1 MGHDK, CDR2 SYGVNS. Trimming removed 6 bases from V and 0 bases from J, with 12 bases in between. CDR3 sequence: CASSDPSSSYNEQFF. The DNA of the CDR3 is TGTGCCAGCAGCGATCCTTCTAGCTCCTACAATGAGCAGTTCTTC.

V usage is TRBV7-2 and J usage is TRBJ2-1; D is unresolved. V lost 1 base to trimming and J lost 5 bases, with 9 bases between them. CDR3 length: 14 residues. CDR1 and CDR2 (germline): SGHTA, FQGNSA. The CDR3 sequence: CASSLGSPNNEQFF. In DNA, the CDR3 is TGTGCCAGCAGCTTAGGCAGCCCAAACAATGAGCAGTTCTTC.

CDR3 in amino acids: CASTGHKNEKLFF. The CDR3, as DNA: TGTGCCAGCACAGGACACAAAAATGAAAAACTGTTTTTT. V and J are TRBV2 and TRBJ1-4; D is possibly TRBD1 (5 bases). This CDR3 contains 13 residues. Germline CDR1 reads SNHLY; CDR2 reads FYNNEI. Deletions cut 7 bases from V and 5 bases from J, with 11 bases between.

The genes are TRBV10-3 and TRBJ1-2, with TRBD1 as a possible D gene (6 bases). V lost 6 bases and J 3 bases, leaving 17 bases between the germline ends. Germline V gene lookup returns CDR1 ENHRY and CDR2 SYGVKD. The CDR3 spans 15 residues. Here the CDR3 reads CAISPRSGEHYGYTF. CDR3 coding DNA: TGTGCCATCAGCCCCCGATCAGGGGAGCACTATGGCTACACCTTC.

The genes are TRBV5-8 and TRBJ2-2, with unresolved D. The CDR3 covers 14 residues. V was cut by 8 bases and J by 0 bases, with 11 bases left in between. Germline-derived CDR1 and CDR2 are SGHTS and YDEGEE. The CDR3 reads CARRTAPNTGELFF. CDR3 nucleotides: TGTGCCAGGAGGACGGCCCCGAACACCGGGGAGCTGTTTTTT.

The table lists this clone with a few counts. The same CDR3 also results from other DNA sequences found in this sample. The V and J genes are TRBV10-3 and TRBJ1-5; 8 nucleotides match TRBD1. CDR3 length: 14 residues. The ends lost 10 bases at V and 2 bases at J; junction bases unmatched: 7. CDR1 is ENHRY, CDR2 SYGVKD, per germline. The CDR3 DNA follows: TGTGCCACCCAGGGGGCGGGGGGCAATCAGCCCCAGCATTTT. Amino acid sequence: CATQGAGGNQPQHF.

The V gene is TRBV25-1, the J gene TRBJ2-7, with TRBD2 identical over 9 bases. J lost 6 bases, V lost 7 bases, and 13 bases had no gene match. This CDR3 is built from 15 residues. Germline V CDR1 and CDR2: MGHDK, SYGVNS. The CDR3 DNA follows: TGTGCCAGCATGCCAGGCGGGAGGGCCGTTTCCGAGCAGTACTTC. Its translation: CASMPGGRAVSEQYF.

The chain carries TRBV7-2 and TRBJ2-5, with 8 bases aligning to TRBD1. The trim removed 5 bases at V and 7 bases at J, leaving 6 bases unmatched. Germline CDR1 SGHTA, CDR2 FQGNSA. The CDR3 totals 13 residues. CDR3 loop: CASSLDRAGTQYF. The DNA for the CDR3 is TGTGCCAGCAGCCTGGACAGGGCCGGGACCCAGTACTTC. The full variable domain, with the rest looked up from reference TRBV7-2 and TRBJ2-5, is GAGVSQSPSNKVTEKGKDVELRCDPISGHTALYWYRQSLGQGLEFLIYFQGNSAPDKSGLPSDRFSAERTGGSVSTLTIQRTQQEDSAVYLCASSLDRAGTQYFGPGTRLLVL.

Concerning this clone: This specimen includes other DNA sequences encoding the same CDR3. The chain carries TRBV30 and TRBJ2-6, with a weak D call TRBD1 (6 bases). CDR3 length equals 16 residues. Per the germline V gene, CDR1 is GTSNPN and CDR2 is SVGIG (reference sequence). V shed 2 bases and J shed 0 bases, with 11 bases lying between them. CDR3 sequence: CAWSPGQSSGANVLTF. In nucleotides, the CDR3 is TGTGCCTGGAGTCCCGGACAGAGCTCTGGGGCCAACGTCCTGACTTTC.

The V and J genes are TRBV11-2 and TRBJ2-1; D possibly corresponds to TRBD1 (6 bases). Germline CDR1 SGHAT, CDR2 FQNNGV. The CDR3 has 15 amino acids. Trimming took off 0 bases at V and 9 bases at J, with 15 bases between the two ends. CDR3 nucleotide sequence: TGTGCCAGCAGCTTAGATCTCATCAGGGGCCGTGAGCAGTTCTTC. Protein sequence: CASSLDLIRGREQFF.

The chain links TRBV7-6 to TRBJ1-3; D ambiguous. Trimming pared 5 bases from V and 0 bases from J, leaving 11 bases between. The CDR3 sequence is 15 residues long. Germline CDR1 reads SGHVS; CDR2 reads FNYEAQ. The DNA for the CDR3 is TGTGCCAGCAGCCCCCGGTTGAGCTCTGGAAACACCATATATTTT. Translated, it gives CASSPRLSSGNTIYF.

V usage is TRBV5-4 and J usage is TRBJ2-7, with 11 bases matching TRBD2. V was pared by 1 base and J by 7 bases, with 7 bases of the junction left unmatched. CDR1 is SGHNT, CDR2 YYREEE, per germline (reference sequence). This CDR3 comprises 15 residues. For the CDR3, the DNA is TGTGCCAGCAGCTTGAGCGTAGCGGGAGGGCCTGAGCAGTACTTC. Translated, it gives CASSLSVAGGPEQYF.

The chain couples TRBV4-1 to TRBJ2-3; TRBD1 might be the D (5 bases). Germline assignment: CDR1 MGHRA and CDR2 YSYEKL. This CDR3 has 17 amino acids. With 3 bases removed from V and 3 bases from J, the gap between germline ends came to 19 bases. DNA for the CDR3: TGCGCCAGCAGCCAGGCCCTGGACATCCCAAGTACAGATACGCAGTATTTT. Translated: CASSQALDIPSTDTQYF.

This chain connects TRBV5-1 to TRBJ2-7; D is perhaps TRBD2 (6 bases). CDR3 length: 13 residues. From germline, CDR1 is SGHRS and CDR2 YFSETQ. Trimming pared 7 bases from V and 0 bases from J, leaving 11 bases between. CDR3 DNA sequence: TGCGCCAGCCGCGGGGCCGGCTCCTACGAGCAGTACTTC. Its translation is CASRGAGSYEQYF.

The chain is built from TRBV30 and TRBJ1-3; no reliable D call. Germline V gene sequence: CDR1 GTSNPN, CDR2 SVGIG (reference sequence). V was pared by 0 bases and J by 0 bases, with 9 bases between. The CDR3 has 15 residues. The chain's CDR3 is CAWSVSSHSGNTIYF. In DNA form, the CDR3 reads TGTGCCTGGAGTGTATCGAGCCACTCTGGAAACACCATATATTTT.

A note on this clone: Other DNA variants within this sample encode the same CDR3. The chain is built from TRBV2 and TRBJ1-1, with a weak D call TRBD1 (5 bases). The CDR3 has 13 amino acids. V lost 4 bases, J lost 1 base, and 7 bases lay in between. The germline gives CDR1 SNHLY, CDR2 FYNNEI. The CDR3 loop reads CASSGQWNTEAFF. As DNA, the CDR3 is TGTGCCAGCAGTGGACAGTGGAACACTGAAGCTTTCTTT.

V is TRBV6-6 and J is TRBJ2-6; maybe TRBD1 (5 bases). CDR3 length: 15 residues. Per germline, CDR1 MNHNY and CDR2 SVGAGI (reference sequence). With 0 bases removed from V and 11 bases from J, the gap between germline ends came to 14 bases. CDR3 in amino acids: CASSYSAGPRDVLTF. CDR3 nucleotides: TGTGCCAGCAGTTACTCGGCAGGGCCCCGGGACGTCCTGACTTTC.

V gene TRBV7-9 combines with J gene TRBJ2-5, with D possibly matching TRBD2 (6 bases). Trimming cost V 3 bases and J 5 bases, with 22 bases left between them. The germline V gene encodes CDR1 SEHNR and CDR2 FQNEAQ (reference sequence). CDR3 size: 17 residues. The CDR3 nucleotides are TGTGCCAGCAGCTTCGGGTTCGGGGGTTCGTTGAATGAGACCCAGTACTTC. Translated: CASSFGFGGSLNETQYF.

V and J are TRBV14 and TRBJ2-7; D ambiguous. Germline V lookup: CDR1 SGHDN, CDR2 FVKESK. The ends were cut back, 1 base at V and 6 bases at J, with 7 bases in the middle. The CDR3 consists of 12 residues. This CDR3 is CASSQVPREQYF. The CDR3 DNA follows: TGTGCCAGCAGCCAAGTTCCCCGCGAGCAGTACTTC.

This chain connects TRBV7-2 to TRBJ1-2, with a weak D call TRBD1 (5 bases). The germline gives CDR1 SGHTA, CDR2 FQGNSA. The CDR3 sequence is 14 residues long. Trimming pared 6 bases from V and 0 bases from J, leaving 11 bases between. The CDR3 bases are TGTGCCAGCAGTGCCCAGGGATCTAACTATGGCTACACCTTC. Amino acids: CASSAQGSNYGYTF.

Details on this clone: The same CDR3 also results from other DNA sequences found in this sample. The chain recombines TRBV5-1 with TRBJ2-7, with 7 bases that match TRBD1. Per the germline V gene, CDR1 is SGHRS and CDR2 is YFSETQ. The CDR3 totals 13 residues. V shed 3 bases, J shed 2 bases, and the junction held 2 bases outside the gene matches. DNA of the CDR3: TGCGCCAGCAGCTCGACAGGGCCCTACGAGCAGTACTTC. Its protein product is CASSSTGPYEQYF.

The rearrangement uses TRBV5-1 and TRBJ2-7; 9 nucleotides agree with TRBD1. CDR3 length equals 14 residues. V lost 4 bases and J lost 6; bases outside the gene matches: 8. Germline V lookup: CDR1 SGHRS, CDR2 YFSETQ. CDR3 bases: TGCGCCAGCAGCGCCGGGACAGGGTTGCTCGAGCAGTACTTC. Translating it yields CASSAGTGLLEQYF.

The V gene is TRBV6-5, the J gene TRBJ2-7; tentatively, D is TRBD1 (6 bases). V lost 5 bases to trimming and J lost 1 base, with 15 bases between them. The length of the CDR3 is 15 residues. Germline V gene data show CDR1 as MNHEY and CDR2 as SVGAGI. The CDR3: CASSLGVGASYEQYF. The CDR3 DNA is TGTGCCAGCAGTCTTGGAGTGGGGGCGTCCTACGAGCAGTACTTC.

The chain carries TRBV5-1 and TRBJ2-3; 9 bases agree with TRBD1. This CDR3 contains 15 residues. V trimming: 1 base; J trimming: 5 bases; junction bases outside the gene matches: 5. CDR1 is SGHRS, CDR2 YFSETQ, per germline. The CDR3 bases are TGCGCCAGCAGCTTGAGCGGACAGGGGATAGATACGCAGTATTTT. Amino acid sequence: CASSLSGQGIDTQYF.

Regarding this clone: Other DNA sequences of this sample code for an identical CDR3. This chain uses TRBV18 with TRBJ2-1; 10 bases line up with TRBD2. CDR3 length: 14 residues. V was pared by 2 bases and J by 6 bases, with 1 base of the junction left unmatched. Germline loops: CDR1 KGHSH, CDR2 LQKENI. The CDR3 bases are TGTGCCAGCTCACCATCTAGCGGGGGCAATGAGCAGTTCTTC. Translated, it gives CASSPSSGGNEQFF.

This clone was seen a handful of times. J is TRBJ1-6 and V is TRBV19; TRBD1 matches 7 bases. Germline loops: CDR1 LNHDA, CDR2 SQIVND (reference sequence). CDR3 length: 15 amino acids. V shed 6 bases and J 6 bases; nucleotides not matched to a gene: 8. CDR3 nucleotides: TGTGCCAGTAGCAGAGCCCGGGACAGTAATTCACCCCTCCACTTT. It translates to CASSRARDSNSPLHF.

Here the CDR3 reads CASSPTGQINSPLHF. The CDR3 DNA sequence: TGTGCCAGCTCCCCCACGGGACAGATTAATTCACCCCTCCACTTT. The gene calls are TRBV18 and TRBJ1-6, with 7 bases lining up with TRBD1. This CDR3 comprises 15 residues. Unmatched junction bases numbered 8, after V lost 6 bases and J lost 6 bases. Per germline, CDR1 KGHSH and CDR2 LQKENI. Full variable domain (rest looked up from reference TRBV18 and TRBJ1-6): NAGVMQNPRHLVRRRGQEARLRCSPMKGHSHVYWYRQLPEEGLKFMVYLQKENIIDESGMPKERFSAEFPKEGPSILRIQQVVRGDSAAYFCASSPTGQINSPLHFGNGTRLTVT.